The 20 T cell receptor beta chains given below trace back to one sample, sequenced in a study of T cells in Graves' hyperthyroidism and ophthalmopathy. RNA transcripts gave rise to amplified TCR beta CDR3 regions. A set of HTBI primers served as the primers for a first-round RT-PCR of the TCR CDR3. Via MiXCR, TCRdb re-called the multiplex PCR reads, giving one row per CDR3 protein. Among around 700,000 distinct CDR3 sequences listed, approximately 18% were seen once. Sample: blood. Receptor source: a woman aged 45-65 years with Graves' hyperthyroidism that later progressed to Graves' ophthalmopathy.

This clonotype was found a few times. The gene calls are TRBV9 and TRBJ1-6; D gene uncertain. Germline V lookup: CDR1 SGDLS, CDR2 YYNGEE. This CDR3 is built from 15 residues. V lost 0 bases and J 10 bases, leaving 14 bases between the germline ends. The CDR3 nucleotides are TGTGCCAGCAGCGTAGAAGGCCTGGGAATCTCACCCCTCCACTTT. Protein: CASSVEGLGISPLHF.

The rearrangement joins TRBV19 to TRBJ2-2; 7 positions agree with TRBD2. The germline V gene encodes CDR1 LNHDA and CDR2 SQIVND (reference sequence). CDR3 length equals 15 residues. With V trimmed by 10 bases and J by 2 bases, 10 bases remained unmatched. The chain's CDR3 is CATSGWGGNTGELFF. As DNA, the CDR3 is TGTGCCACCTCGGGATGGGGGGGTAACACCGGGGAGCTGTTTTTT.

This clonotype has just a few counts. The chain combines TRBV7-3 with TRBJ1-2; the D gene is possibly TRBD1 (5 bases). CDR1 is SGHTA and CDR2 is FQGTGA in the germline V gene. V lost 4 bases and J 5 bases, leaving 20 bases between the germline ends. CDR3 size: 16 residues. CDR3 nucleotides: TGTGCCAGCAGCTCCGACACTGCACAGGATCCGTATGGCTACACCTTC. This codes for CASSSDTAQDPYGYTF.

In regard to this clonotype: A much larger clonotype is one base distant, so this may be a read error. The J gene is TRBJ1-1, the V gene TRBV6-2 or TRBV6-3; D remains unclear. Germline values: CDR1 MNHEY, CDR2 SVGEGT. The CDR3 contains 12 residues. CDR3: CVSTIRNTEAFF. DNA of the CDR3: TGTGTCAGCACCATAAGGAACACTGAAGCTTTCTTT.

This clonotype was seen at least ten times. The genes are TRBV9 and TRBJ1-2; D gene unclear. CDR3 length equals 13 residues. The germline V gene has CDR1 SGDLS and CDR2 YYNGEE. V was clipped by 0 bases and J by 4 bases, with 7 bases between them. This chain's CDR3 is CASSVAAGYGYTF. For the CDR3, the DNA is TGTGCCAGCAGCGTAGCAGCGGGCTATGGCTACACCTTC. Variable domain in full (rest from reference TRBV9 and TRBJ1-2): DSGVTQTPKHLITATGQRVTLRCSPRSGDLSVYWYQQSLDQGLQFLIQYYNGEERAKGNILERFSAQQFPDLHSELNLSSLELGDSALYFCASSVAAGYGYTFGSGTRLTVV.

This clonotype was seen only a few times. This chain connects TRBV19 to TRBJ1-1, with D maybe TRBD1 (6 bases). V was cut by 3 bases and J by 1 base, with 12 bases left in between. The CDR3 contains 15 residues. Germline V gene sequence: CDR1 LNHDA, CDR2 SQIVND (reference sequence). CDR3 nucleotides: TGTGCCAGTAGTATCTCAGGGGATACGAACACTGAAGCTTTCTTT. It yields the protein CASSISGDTNTEAFF.

The rearrangement links TRBV12-3 or TRBV12-4 to TRBJ1-5; 7 positions agree with TRBD1. V lost 8 bases and J lost 3; bases outside the gene matches: 22. The CDR3 is 19 residues long. For the CDR3, the DNA is TGTGCCAGCGGATTCGCCCGGGACAGCAAAAATTACCTCAATCAGCCCCAGCATTTT. This gives the protein CASGFARDSKNYLNQPQHF.

This clonotype was found many times. This chain connects TRBV2 to TRBJ1-6; D is undetermined. The ends were cut back, 6 bases at V and 6 bases at J, with 12 bases in the middle. The CDR3 covers 14 residues. CDR1 SNHLY and CDR2 FYNNEI come from the germline V gene. This CDR3 is CASRVDHGNSPLHF. As DNA, the CDR3 is TGTGCCAGCAGGGTTGATCACGGTAATTCACCCCTCCACTTT.

Ten or more counts support this clonotype. The chain recombines TRBV7-3 with TRBJ2-1, with 14 bases identical to TRBD2. Germline V gene sequence: CDR1 SGHTA, CDR2 FQGTGA. V was clipped by 5 bases and J by 9 bases; unmatched bases: 12. The length of the CDR3 is 17 residues. The CDR3 DNA sequence: TGTGCCAGCAGCCCGATCGGGGCGACTAGCGGGGGGGCTGAGCAGTTCTTC. Residues: CASSPIGATSGGAEQFF.

Only a few counts were recorded for this clonotype. The gene calls are TRBV5-4 and TRBJ2-3; 11 nucleotides align to TRBD2. Looked up from germline, CDR1 is SGHNT and CDR2 is YYREEE (reference sequence). V gave up 4 bases and J gave up 0 bases; unmatched junction bases: 10. The CDR3 runs to 18 residues. For the CDR3, the DNA is TGTGCCAGCAGCCGAACTAGCGGGGGTGTTGTTAGCACAGATACGCAGTATTTT. Translated, it gives CASSRTSGGVVSTDTQYF.

The V gene is TRBV15, the J gene TRBJ2-1; 8 bases map to TRBD1. Unmatched junction bases numbered 9, after V lost 2 bases and J lost 9 bases. The germline V gene encodes CDR1 LNHNV and CDR2 YYDKDF (reference sequence). This CDR3 comprises 15 residues. CDR3 sequence (DNA): TGTGCCACCAGCAGACCGGGACAGGTCGATGTTGAGCAGTTCTTC. This encodes CATSRPGQVDVEQFF. Full variable domain (missing parts from reference TRBV15 and TRBJ2-1): DAMVIQNPRYQVTQFGKPVTLSCSQTLNHNVMYWYQQKSSQAPKLLFHYYDKDFNNEADTPDNFQSRRPNTSFCFLDIRSPGLGDTAMYLCATSRPGQVDVEQFFGPGTRLTVL.

The chain recombines TRBV18 with TRBJ1-6; tentative D call: TRBD1 (5 bases). Trimming shortened V by 2 bases and J by 8 bases, and 10 bases separated the two germline ends. Looked up from germline, CDR1 is KGHSH and CDR2 is LQKENI. The CDR3 runs 14 residues. CDR3 in amino acids: CASSPGRGYSPLHF. The DNA of the CDR3 is TGTGCCAGCTCACCAGGGAGGGGCTATTCACCCCTCCACTTT.

This chain uses TRBV27 with TRBJ2-7; 15 bases agree with TRBD2. The V segment lost 5 bases and the J segment 1 base; nucleotides outside the gene matches: 3. The CDR3 runs to 16 residues. CDR1 is MNHEY and CDR2 is SMNVEV in the germline V gene (reference sequence). The CDR3: CASSAGTSGGSYEQYF. CDR3 nucleotide sequence: TGTGCCAGCAGTGCCGGGACTAGCGGGGGGTCCTACGAGCAGTACTTC.

This clonotype was observed many times. CDR3: CASSQKGDTEAFF. The CDR3 DNA reads as TGCGCCAGCAGCCAAAAAGGGGACACTGAAGCTTTCTTT. The genes are TRBV5-1 and TRBJ1-1; D is perhaps TRBD1 (5 bases). The CDR3 is 13 amino acids. V lost 4 bases and J lost 3, with 10 bases in between. Germline assignment: CDR1 SGHRS and CDR2 YFSETQ.

The rearrangement joins TRBV29-1 to TRBJ1-1; 9 positions agree with TRBD1. In germline, CDR1 is SQVTM, CDR2 ANQGSEA. The CDR3 covers 15 residues. The V segment lost 1 base and the J segment 3 bases; nucleotides outside the gene matches: 6. CDR3 region: CSVEVPGTGHTEAFF. The DNA of the CDR3 is TGCAGCGTTGAAGTACCCGGGACAGGGCACACTGAAGCTTTCTTT.

In its sample, this clonotype was seen a few times. This sequence joins TRBV6-1 and TRBJ1-3; D possibly corresponds to TRBD1 (6 bases). The CDR3 totals 16 residues. Germline CDR1 is MNHNS and CDR2 is SASEGT. Trimming removed 8 bases from V and 2 bases from J, with 19 bases in between. CDR3 sequence: CASVRAQGETGNTIYF. DNA of the CDR3: TGTGCCAGCGTAAGAGCACAGGGAGAGACTGGAAACACCATATATTTT.

This clonotype has ten or more counts. V and J are TRBV20-1 and TRBJ2-7; the match to TRBD2 covers 9 bases. The CDR3 is 14 amino acids. The trim removed 0 bases at V and 1 base at J, leaving 1 base unmatched. Looked up from germline, CDR1 is DFQATT and CDR2 is SNEGSKA (reference sequence). CDR3 sequence reads: CSAREAGGSYEQYF. The CDR3 region has the DNA TGCAGTGCTAGAGAAGCGGGGGGTTCCTACGAGCAGTACTTC.

This rearrangement joins TRBV5-8 to TRBJ2-1, with 12 nucleotides matching TRBD2. The CDR3 covers 16 residues. The V gene end was trimmed by 3 bases and the J gene end by 8 bases; junction bases not matched to a gene: 9. CDR1 SGHTS and CDR2 YDEGEE come from the germline V gene. For the CDR3, the DNA is TGTGCCAGCAGCTCGGCGTCTAGCGGGGGGGCCCATGAGCAGTTCTTC. It translates to CASSSASSGGAHEQFF.

There are many counts of this clonotype. The chain recombines TRBV6-2 or TRBV6-3 with TRBJ1-2; D gene uncertain. The V end lost 11 bases, the J end lost 2 bases, and 30 bases lay between the germline ends. Germline loops: CDR1 MNHEY, CDR2 SVGEGT. The CDR3 has 18 amino acids. In DNA, the CDR3 is TGTGCCGCCGGCTCCCCGTACGCCCTTGGACGAGCAAACTATGGCTACACCTTC. This sequence encodes CAAGSPYALGRANYGYTF.

This clonotype showed up many times. The rearrangement uses TRBV29-1 and TRBJ1-2; 9 bases map to TRBD1. The CDR3 sequence is 14 residues long. The germline CDR1 and CDR2 sequences are SQVTM and ANQGSEA. J was trimmed by 0 bases and V by 6 bases; bases with no gene match: 5. The CDR3 bases are TGCAGCGTAGGGACAGGGATGACTAACTATGGCTACACCTTC. Amino acid sequence: CSVGTGMTNYGYTF.